A selection of T cell receptor beta chains follows, all from one sample in a study of regulatory T cells in long-lasting Graves disease. Each CDR3 protein gets one entry after TCRdb re-called the multiplex PCR reads with MiXCR. The sample includes about 500,000 distinct CDR3 sequences, around 12% of them seen just once. These data are also associated with another study on T cells in Graves' hyperthyroidism and ophthalmopathy.

The source was peripheral blood mononuclear cells (PBMCs), collected at new diagnosis, from a patient treated with antithyroid drugs. The receptors originated from a woman in her twenties or thirties with Graves disease. Each CDR3 is given with its conserved first and last residue. The D gene is left open where the match is weak. Clone size is not always given. Where it is, it says once, few, many or a class for expanded clones.

cdr3_nt cdr3_aa j_call v_call clone_size d_call
TGTGCCGCTGGAGGTTTTCGCTCCTACAATGAGCAGTTCTTC CAAGGFRSYNEQFF TRBJ2-1 TRBV7-9 - -
TGTGCCAGCAGTTACCCCCCCGACAGGGGGTTTTCCTACGAGCAGTACTTC CASSYPPDRGFSYEQYF TRBJ2-7 TRBV10-3 few TRBD1
TGTGCCAGCAGCTCCAACAGGGGGCGGAATTCACCCCTCCACTTT CASSSNRGRNSPLHF TRBJ1-6 TRBV11-3 many TRBD1
TGTGCCAGCAGCTTAGTTGTAAGGGATCATGGCTACACCTTC CASSLVVRDHGYTF TRBJ1-2 TRBV11-2 few -
TGTGCCTGTCTAGGTAGAATCCCCCGGGAGACTGAAGCTTTCTTT CACLGRIPRETEAFF TRBJ1-1 TRBV30 many -
TGTGCCAGCAGTTTTGGCGGTGTCAACATTCAGTACTTC CASSFGGVNIQYF TRBJ2-4 TRBV28 many -
TGTGCCAGCAGCTCCCGCGATCTAGCGGGATGGGCTGAGCAGTTCTTC CASSSRDLAGWAEQFF TRBJ2-1 TRBV7-9 many TRBD2
TGTGCCAGCAGCTTAGACGTCCCCTACGAGCAGTACTTC CASSLDVPYEQYF TRBJ2-7 TRBV11-1 many -
TGTGCCAGCAGCTTGGGATTGACAGGGACCTTTGAAGCTTTCTTT CASSLGLTGTFEAFF TRBJ1-1 TRBV5-6 - TRBD1
TGCAGTGCAGCTCGCGGTGGTAACACTGAAGCTTTCTTT CSAARGGNTEAFF TRBJ1-1 TRBV20-1 many -
TGTGCCAGCAGCGAGGTCGGGCTGACTGAAGCTTTCTTT CASSEVGLTEAFF TRBJ1-1 TRBV14 many -
TGTGCCTGGAGGACTGGTTACAATGAGCAGTTCTTC CAWRTGYNEQFF TRBJ2-1 TRBV30 many -
TGCGCCAGCAGCCAAGTGCGGGGGGGGACGAACGAGCAGTACTTC CASSQVRGGTNEQYF TRBJ2-7 TRBV4-1 - TRBD2
TGTGCCAGCAGTAATCTCCAGACAGCCTCGAATGAAAAACTGTTTTTT CASSNLQTASNEKLFF TRBJ1-4 TRBV2 many -
TGCGCCAGCAGCCCACCACAGGGACGTCGGGGGGACACTCAAGCTTTCTTT CASSPPQGRRGDTQAFF TRBJ1-1 TRBV5-1 many -
TGCAGTGCTAACGTCCTCAGCACAGATACGCAGTATTTT CSANVLSTDTQYF TRBJ2-3 TRBV20-1 many -
TGTGCCAGTAGTAGTACAGGGGGGCTAAATCAGCCCCAGCATTTT CASSSTGGLNQPQHF TRBJ1-5 TRBV19 - TRBD1
TGTGCCAGCAGGGACCCGCAGGGCCTTCAGGGAAAACTGTTTTTT CASRDPQGLQGKLFF TRBJ1-4 TRBV2 many -
TGTGCCAGCAGTAGATCCGGGACAGGGATCTACAATGAGCGGTTCTTC CASSRSGTGIYNERFF TRBJ2-1 TRBV25-1 - TRBD1
TGTGCCATCAGTGAGGGGGTACCAGATACGCAGTATTTT CAISEGVPDTQYF TRBJ2-3 TRBV10-3 few -
TGTGCCTGGAGCGGTCAACCTGCGAACACCGGGGAGCTGTTTTTT CAWSGQPANTGELFF TRBJ2-2 TRBV30 many -
TGTGCCAGCAGCGTCCCGGGAGCGGGAGTGGGCAATGAGCAGTTCTTC CASSVPGAGVGNEQFF TRBJ2-1 TRBV9 many TRBD2
TGTGCCAGCAGTTTAATCCTGAACACTGAAGCTTTCTTT CASSLILNTEAFF TRBJ1-1 TRBV27 many -
TGTACCAGCAGGTTTCGGACTAGCGGAAACTACGAGCAGTACTTC CTSRFRTSGNYEQYF TRBJ2-7 TRBV2 few TRBD2
TGTGCCAGCAGCTTAGTGGTCGCTAGCGCCTCCCAGGCCCAGTACTTC CASSLVVASASQAQYF TRBJ2-5 TRBV7-2 many -
TGTGCCAGCAGCTTACGGGATTTCGAGCAGTACTTC CASSLRDFEQYF TRBJ2-7 TRBV13 many -
TGTGCCAGTAGTATCGTGGCACTCACTGAAGCTTTCTTT CASSIVALTEAFF TRBJ1-1 TRBV19 - -
TGTGCCTGGAGTTATATGAACACCCACGAGCAGTACTTC CAWSYMNTHEQYF TRBJ2-7 TRBV30 many -
TGTGCCAGCAGTTTAGGGACAGGTCTCTCTGGGGCCAACGTCCTGACTTTC CASSLGTGLSGANVLTF TRBJ2-6 TRBV28 few TRBD1
TGTGCCAGCAGTGAACCGACTAGCATGGCCTACGAGCAGTACTTC CASSEPTSMAYEQYF TRBJ2-7 TRBV2 once TRBD2
TGTGCCAGCAGCCTAGAGGGCCGGGTCACTGAAGCTTTCTTT CASSLEGRVTEAFF TRBJ1-1 TRBV28 few -
TGTGCCAGCAGACCGTGGACAGGGGTCGATGAAAAACTGTTTTTT CASRPWTGVDEKLFF TRBJ1-4 TRBV28 many TRBD1
TGTGCCAGCAGTTCCCGCCAACAGGGCGGGCAGCCCCAGCATTTT CASSSRQQGGQPQHF TRBJ1-5 TRBV28 - -
TGTGCCAGCAGTTTATTATCTAGCGGTTCCTACAATGAGCAGTTCTTC CASSLLSSGSYNEQFF TRBJ2-1 TRBV28 few TRBD2
TGCGCCAGCCAGAACAGGACCCGGGACCGTGTAGCTAACAATGAGCAGTTCTTC CASQNRTRDRVANNEQFF TRBJ2-1 TRBV5-1 many -
TGTGGCAGCAGCTTAATCGGGCGGGAGAACACTGAAGCTTTCTTT CGSSLIGRENTEAFF TRBJ1-1 TRBV7-3 - -
TGTGCCAGCAGCTTAGCCGGACTAGCGGGACTGAGCTCCTACAATGAGCAGTTCTTC CASSLAGLAGLSSYNEQFF TRBJ2-1 TRBV7-9 few TRBD2
TGTGCCAGCAGCGCGGACAGAACAGATACGCAGTATTTT CASSADRTDTQYF TRBJ2-3 TRBV5-6 many -
TGTGCCACCAGTGATTTGCAAGGGTATGGCTACACCTTC CATSDLQGYGYTF TRBJ1-2 TRBV24-1 many -
TGTGGCTGTAGAAGTCCGGGACCCGCGGAGGAGCAGTACTTC CGCRSPGPAEEQYF TRBJ2-7 TRBV30 - -
TGTGCCAGCAGTTACTCGCCGGGGGCATACAACTATGGCTACACCTTC CASSYSPGAYNYGYTF TRBJ1-2 TRBV6-5 - -
TGTGCCAGCAGTTACCGGACCGGGACTAGCGGGAGGGCCTCTAATGAGCAGTTCTTC CASSYRTGTSGRASNEQFF TRBJ2-1 TRBV6-2/TRBV6-3 few TRBD2
TGTGCCAGCAGCTTATCCCGGACTAGCGGGAATCGCGAGCAGTACTTC CASSLSRTSGNREQYF TRBJ2-7 TRBV7-2 many TRBD2
TGTGCCAGCAGCCTCCAAGGCCCGGAGACCGGGGAGCTGTTTTTT CASSLQGPETGELFF TRBJ2-2 TRBV4-2 few -
TGCAGTGCTGCCCAGGGGGGTCGAATGCTGCCTATCGGGTCACCCCTCCACTTT CSAAQGGRMLPIGSPLHF TRBJ1-6 TRBV20-1 many TRBD1
TGTGCCAGCCGAACCCCTCAAGGGTCCCTCGACGAGCAGTACTTC CASRTPQGSLDEQYF TRBJ2-7 TRBV6-1 many -
TGTGCCAGCAGTTACTCAGAGCAGGGGCTGTTTTTT CASSYSEQGLFF TRBJ2-2 TRBV6-2/TRBV6-3 few -
TGTGCCAGCAGCTTCGGCGAAGCGTCTGGAAACACCATATATTTT CASSFGEASGNTIYF TRBJ1-3 TRBV5-5 - -
TGTGCCAGTAGGAGGGGGGAGCTGTTTTTT CASRRGELFF TRBJ2-2 TRBV7-9 few -
TGTGCCAGCAGCCGGGACAGGGGCTCTTGGGGCTACACCTTC CASSRDRGSWGYTF TRBJ1-2 TRBV6-1 few TRBD1
TGTGCCACCAGTGACAGGTCCAATCAGCCCCAGCATTTT CATSDRSNQPQHF TRBJ1-5 TRBV24-1 many -
TGCAGCGTTGAAGTGGAGATGAACACCGGGGAGCTGTTTTTT CSVEVEMNTGELFF TRBJ2-2 TRBV29-1 few -
TGTGCCTGGAGTCCACAGGGTCCGGAGACCCAGTACTTC CAWSPQGPETQYF TRBJ2-5 TRBV30 many -
TGTGCCAGCAGCTTTTTGGCTAGCGGGAGCGAGACCCAGTACTTC CASSFLASGSETQYF TRBJ2-5 TRBV11-2 many TRBD2
TGTGCCAGCAGTCAGGACCTAATGGAATTTGGGGAGACCCAGTACTTC CASSQDLMEFGETQYF TRBJ2-5 TRBV12-3/TRBV12-4 many -
TGCAGTGCTAGAGACCCCATTCTCCACGGCGGAGCTAGCACAGATACGCAGTATTTT CSARDPILHGGASTDTQYF TRBJ2-3 TRBV20-1 many -